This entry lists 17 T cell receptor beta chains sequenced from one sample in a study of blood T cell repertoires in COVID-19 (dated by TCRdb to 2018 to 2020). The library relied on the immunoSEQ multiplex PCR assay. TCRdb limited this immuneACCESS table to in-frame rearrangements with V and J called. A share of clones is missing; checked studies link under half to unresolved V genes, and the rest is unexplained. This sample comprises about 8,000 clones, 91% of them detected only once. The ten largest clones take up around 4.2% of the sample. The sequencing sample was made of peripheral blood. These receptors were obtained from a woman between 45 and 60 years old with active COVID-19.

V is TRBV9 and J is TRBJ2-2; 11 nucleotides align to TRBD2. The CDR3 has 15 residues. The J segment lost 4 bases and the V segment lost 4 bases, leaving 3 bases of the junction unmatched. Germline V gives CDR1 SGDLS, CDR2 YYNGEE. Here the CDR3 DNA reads TGTGCCAGCAGCCCGGGACTAGCGGCCACCGGGGAGCTGTTTTTT. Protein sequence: CASSPGLAATGELFF.

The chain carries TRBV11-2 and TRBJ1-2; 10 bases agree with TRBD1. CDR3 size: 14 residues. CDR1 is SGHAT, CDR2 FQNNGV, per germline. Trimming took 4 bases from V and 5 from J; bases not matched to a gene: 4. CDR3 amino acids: CASSSPGQGYGYTF. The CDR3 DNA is TGTGCCAGCAGCTCGCCGGGACAGGGGTATGGCTACACCTTC. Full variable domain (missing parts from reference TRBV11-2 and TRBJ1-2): EAGVAQSPRYKIIEKRQSVAFWCNPISGHATLYWYQQILGQGPKLLIQFQNNGVVDDSQLPKDRFSAERLKGVDSTLKIQPAKLEDSAVYLCASSSPGQGYGYTFGSGTRLTVV.

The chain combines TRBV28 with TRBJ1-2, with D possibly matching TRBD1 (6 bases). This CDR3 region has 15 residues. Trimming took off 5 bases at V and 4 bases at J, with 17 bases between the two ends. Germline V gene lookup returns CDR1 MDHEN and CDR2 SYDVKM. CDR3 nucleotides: TGTGCCAGCAGTCCCCTCCCCGGGACATCCTATGGCTACACCTTC. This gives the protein CASSPLPGTSYGYTF.

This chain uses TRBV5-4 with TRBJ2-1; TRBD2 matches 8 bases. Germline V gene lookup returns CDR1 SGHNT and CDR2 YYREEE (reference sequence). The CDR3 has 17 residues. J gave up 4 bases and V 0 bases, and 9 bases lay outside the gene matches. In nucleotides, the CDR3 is TGTGCCAGCAGCTTGGCCGGGGGGACTAGTTTGTACAATGAGCAGTTCTTC. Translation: CASSLAGGTSLYNEQFF.

The CDR3 DNA reads TGTGCCAGCAGCGCACTATCTAGGGGTACTGAAGCTTTCTTT. Translating it yields CASSALSRGTEAFF. The chain uses TRBV9 and TRBJ1-1; a weak D match, TRBD1 (5 bases). V lost 3 bases and J lost 5, with 14 bases in between. There are 14 residues in the CDR3. Germline CDR1 is SGDLS and CDR2 is YYNGEE.

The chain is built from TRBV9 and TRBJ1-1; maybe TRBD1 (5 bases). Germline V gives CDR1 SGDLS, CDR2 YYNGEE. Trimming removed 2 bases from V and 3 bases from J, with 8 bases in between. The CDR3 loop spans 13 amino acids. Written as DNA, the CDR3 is TGTGCCAGCAGCGTGGACATACACACTGAAGCTTTCTTT. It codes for CASSVDIHTEAFF.

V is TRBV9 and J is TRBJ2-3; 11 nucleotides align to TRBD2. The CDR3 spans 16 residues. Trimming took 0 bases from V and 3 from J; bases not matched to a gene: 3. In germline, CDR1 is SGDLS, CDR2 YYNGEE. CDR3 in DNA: TGTGCCAGCAGCGTAGGGGCTAGCGGGAGGACAGATACGCAGTATTTT. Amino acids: CASSVGASGRTDTQYF.

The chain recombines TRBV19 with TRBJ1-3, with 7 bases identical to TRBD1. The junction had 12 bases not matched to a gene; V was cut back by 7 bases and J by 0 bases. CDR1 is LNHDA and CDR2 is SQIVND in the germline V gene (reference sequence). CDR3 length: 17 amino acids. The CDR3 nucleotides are TGTGCCAGTACAGATCCGGACAGGATTTACTCTGGAAACACCATATATTTT. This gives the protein CASTDPDRIYSGNTIYF.

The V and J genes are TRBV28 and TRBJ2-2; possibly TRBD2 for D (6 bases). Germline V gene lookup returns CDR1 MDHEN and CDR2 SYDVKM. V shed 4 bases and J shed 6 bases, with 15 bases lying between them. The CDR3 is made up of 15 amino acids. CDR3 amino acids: CASSSPGLTPGELFF. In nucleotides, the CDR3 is TGTGCCAGCAGTTCGCCGGGACTGACCCCCGGGGAGCTGTTTTTT.

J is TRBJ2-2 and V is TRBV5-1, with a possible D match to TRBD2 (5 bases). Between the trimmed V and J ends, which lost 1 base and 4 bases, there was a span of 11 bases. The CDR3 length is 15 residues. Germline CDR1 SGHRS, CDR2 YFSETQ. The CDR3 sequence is CASSLTGKGTGELFF. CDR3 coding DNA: TGCGCCAGCAGCTTGACGGGAAAGGGCACCGGGGAGCTGTTTTTT.

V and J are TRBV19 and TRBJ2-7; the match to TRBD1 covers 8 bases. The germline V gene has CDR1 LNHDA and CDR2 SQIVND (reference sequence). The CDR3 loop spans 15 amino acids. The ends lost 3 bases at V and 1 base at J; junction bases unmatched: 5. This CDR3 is CASSIGQGVSYEQYF. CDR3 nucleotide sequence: TGTGCCAGTAGTATCGGACAGGGTGTGTCCTACGAGCAGTACTTC.

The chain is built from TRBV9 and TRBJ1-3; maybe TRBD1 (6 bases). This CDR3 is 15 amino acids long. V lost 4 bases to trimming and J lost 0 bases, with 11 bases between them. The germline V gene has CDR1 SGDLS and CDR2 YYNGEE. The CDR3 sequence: CASSRQEGSGNTIYF. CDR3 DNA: TGTGCCAGCAGCCGACAGGAAGGCTCTGGAAACACCATATATTTT. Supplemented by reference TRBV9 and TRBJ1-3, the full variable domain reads DSGVTQTPKHLITATGQRVTLRCSPRSGDLSVYWYQQSLDQGLQFLIQYYNGEERAKGNILERFSAQQFPDLHSELNLSSLELGDSALYFCASSRQEGSGNTIYFGEGSWLTVV.

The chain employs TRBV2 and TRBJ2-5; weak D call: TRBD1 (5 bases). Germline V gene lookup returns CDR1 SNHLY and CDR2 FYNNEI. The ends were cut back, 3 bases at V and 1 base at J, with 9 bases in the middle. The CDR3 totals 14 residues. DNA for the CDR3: TGTGCCAGCAGTGAGGGGCAGCTCCAAGAGACCCAGTACTTC. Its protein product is CASSEGQLQETQYF. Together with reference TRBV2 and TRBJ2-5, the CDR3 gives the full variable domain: EPEVTQTPSHQVTQMGQEVILRCVPISNHLYFYWYRQILGQKVEFLVSFYNNEISEKSEIFDDQFSVERPDGSNFTLKIRSTKLEDSAMYFCASSEGQLQETQYFGPGTRLLVL.

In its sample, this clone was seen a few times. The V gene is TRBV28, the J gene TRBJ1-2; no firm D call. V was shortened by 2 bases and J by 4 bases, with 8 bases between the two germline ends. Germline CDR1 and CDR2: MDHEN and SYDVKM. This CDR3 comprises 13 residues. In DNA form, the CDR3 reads TGTGCCAGCAGTTTACTAGAGGGCTATGGCTACACCTTC. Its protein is CASSLLEGYGYTF.

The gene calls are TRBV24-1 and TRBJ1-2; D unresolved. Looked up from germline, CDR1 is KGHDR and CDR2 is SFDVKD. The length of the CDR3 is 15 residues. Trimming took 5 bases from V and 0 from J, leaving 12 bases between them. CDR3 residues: CATSGGGEANYGYTF. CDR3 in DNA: TGTGCCACCAGTGGGGGAGGAGAGGCTAACTATGGCTACACCTTC.

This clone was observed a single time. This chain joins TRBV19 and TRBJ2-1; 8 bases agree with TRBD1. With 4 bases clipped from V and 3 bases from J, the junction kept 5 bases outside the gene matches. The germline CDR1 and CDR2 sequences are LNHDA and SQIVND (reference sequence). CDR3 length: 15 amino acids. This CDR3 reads CASSKQGEFYNEQFF. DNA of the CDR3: TGTGCCAGTAGTAAACAGGGGGAGTTCTACAATGAGCAGTTCTTC.

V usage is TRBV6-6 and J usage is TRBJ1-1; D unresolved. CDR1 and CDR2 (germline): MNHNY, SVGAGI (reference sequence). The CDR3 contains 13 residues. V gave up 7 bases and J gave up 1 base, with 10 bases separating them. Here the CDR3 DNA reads TGTGCCAGCATGGCCCCGGGGAACACTGAAGCTTTCTTT. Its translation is CASMAPGNTEAFF.